The clone carrying this T cell receptor (beta chain) has a single count. CDR1 SGHTA and CDR2 FQGTGA come from the germline V gene. The CDR3 is 16 amino acids. Losses at the gene ends were 5 bases for V and 3 bases for J; bases not matched to a gene: 6. No culture or expansion preceded analysis of these blood cells. The data belong to a study of neoadjuvant anti-PD-1 for oral cavity cancer. The wider study: Patients mostly received three to four biweekly nivolumab doses at 3 mg/kg before surgery.

Measured with immunoSEQ multiplex PCR; TCRdb has only the in-frame clones, and not every one. The repertoire holds about 14,000 clones, with around 64% as singletons. The TCR was taken from a person aged 40 to 85 with oral cavity squamous cell carcinoma. The chain joins TRBV7-3 to TRBJ2-4; 11 bases align to TRBD2. The sequencing here drew on PBMCs, taken before nivolumab (anti-PD-1) treatment. CDR3 residues: CASSETSGSVKNIQYF. In DNA, the CDR3 is TGTGCCAGCAGCGAAACTAGCGGGAGTGTCAAAAACATTCAGTACTTC.